One sample yielded the 25 T cell receptor beta chains listed below, sequenced in a study of blood T cell repertoires in COVID-19. Using immunoSEQ multiplex PCR, the repertoire was profiled, and TCRdb retains in-frame clones only, with some absent. The table lists about 150,000 clones, more than 80% of them singletons. The sample comprised peripheral blood. Source of these receptors: a man aged 18 to 35 with COVID-19, enrolled during active disease.

By proportion, this clone is medium-sized (0.01 to 0.1%). This sequence joins TRBV4-1 and TRBJ2-2; D call uncertain. This CDR3 has 13 amino acids. The ends were cut back, 1 base at V and 6 bases at J, with 6 bases in the middle. The germline V gene has CDR1 MGHRA and CDR2 YSYEKL. In nucleotides, the CDR3 is TGCGCCAGCAGCCAAGTAAGAGCCGGGGAGCTGTTTTTT. It is translated as CASSQVRAGELFF.

This clone has a single count. The J gene is TRBJ2-4, the V gene TRBV27, with 8 bases fitting TRBD1. Germline V gene lookup returns CDR1 MNHEY and CDR2 SMNVEV (reference sequence). Germline trimming cut 6 bases from V and 4 bases from J; bases unmatched to any gene: 11. The CDR3 is made up of 16 amino acids. The CDR3 reads CASSPYPRTGKNIQYF. CDR3 DNA sequence: TGTGCCAGCAGCCCCTACCCTCGGACAGGGAAAAACATTCAGTACTTC.

Only a few counts were recorded for this clone. This chain uses TRBV6-2 or TRBV6-3 with TRBJ2-5, with TRBD1 matching 8 bases. This CDR3 is built from 14 residues. The ends lost 3 bases at V and 6 bases at J; junction bases unmatched: 6. From germline, CDR1 is MNHEY and CDR2 SVGEGT. The CDR3 loop reads CASSYEPRGQTQYF. In DNA form, the CDR3 reads TGTGCCAGCAGTTATGAGCCCAGGGGGCAGACCCAGTACTTC.

The chain combines TRBV7-2 with TRBJ2-2, with 7 positions matching TRBD2. The V gene's germline CDR1 is SGHTA and CDR2 FQGNSA. The CDR3 is 16 residues long. The ends lost 3 bases at V and 5 bases at J; junction bases unmatched: 9. CDR3 amino acids: CASSLTRDYRTGELFF. The DNA for the CDR3 is TGTGCCAGCAGCTTGACCCGGGACTATAGAACCGGGGAGCTGTTTTTT.

V and J are TRBV11-2 and TRBJ2-5; a weak D match, TRBD2 (6 bases). Per the germline V gene, CDR1 is SGHAT and CDR2 is FQNNGV. The CDR3 has 15 residues. V was trimmed by 5 bases and J by 2 bases, leaving 15 bases between them. CDR3 nucleotide sequence: TGTGCCAGCAGCCCTCCCGGGACTGCACAAGAGACCCAGTACTTC. Its translation is CASSPPGTAQETQYF. The full variable domain, completed using reference TRBV11-2 and TRBJ2-5, is EAGVAQSPRYKIIEKRQSVAFWCNPISGHATLYWYQQILGQGPKLLIQFQNNGVVDDSQLPKDRFSAERLKGVDSTLKIQPAKLEDSAVYLCASSPPGTAQETQYFGPGTRLLVL.

The chain recombines TRBV27 with TRBJ2-5, with a weak D call TRBD2 (6 bases). The CDR3 runs to 14 residues. Trimming cost V 4 bases and J 5 bases, with 14 bases left between them. Germline lookup yields CDR1 MNHEY and CDR2 SMNVEV (reference sequence). The CDR3 DNA sequence: TGTGCCAGCAGTTCGACTACCGGAGGGGAGACCCAGTACTTC. It encodes CASSSTTGGETQYF.

This chain joins TRBV12-3 or TRBV12-4 and TRBJ1-1; D unclear. V was trimmed by 2 bases and J by 4 bases, leaving 8 bases between them. The CDR3 contains 13 residues. The CDR3 DNA follows: TGTGCCAGCAGTTTAAGCATCCCCACTGAAGCTTTCTTT. Translated: CASSLSIPTEAFF.

The gene calls are TRBV30 and TRBJ1-2; 9 bases align to TRBD1. Unmatched junction bases numbered 8, after V lost 4 bases and J lost 8 bases. Germline CDR1 GTSNPN, CDR2 SVGIG (reference sequence). The CDR3 sequence is 13 residues long. Here the CDR3 reads CAWTRTGDNGYTF. The CDR3 region has the DNA TGTGCCTGGACTCGGACAGGGGATAACGGCTACACCTTC.

This clone was picked up one time. The chain joins TRBV5-6 to TRBJ2-1, with a tentative D call TRBD2 (6 bases). Trimming took off 5 bases at V and 3 bases at J, with 12 bases between the two ends. This CDR3 has 14 amino acids. Germline V gives CDR1 SGHDT, CDR2 YYEEEE. CDR3 in amino acids: CASRRDGFYNEQFF. CDR3 nucleotides: TGTGCCAGCAGGCGGGACGGGTTCTACAATGAGCAGTTCTTC.

The V and J genes are TRBV5-6 and TRBJ2-7; TRBD1 agrees at 8 bases. V was pared by 2 bases and J by 3 bases, with 4 bases of the junction left unmatched. Germline V gene data show CDR1 as SGHDT and CDR2 as YYEEEE. The CDR3 is made up of 14 amino acids. The CDR3 here is CASSFPGTGYEQYF. CDR3 coding DNA: TGTGCCAGCAGCTTCCCCGGGACAGGCTACGAGCAGTACTTC.

A remark on this clone: At one of its ends the junction is not consistent with the germline gene, which may arise from a read error. The V call is TRBV5-6, the J call TRBJ1-4; 10 positions match TRBD1. The germline V gene encodes CDR1 SGHDT and CDR2 YYEEEE. This CDR3 has 13 residues. DNA for the CDR3: TGTGCCAGCACCGGGACAGGGGATGAAAAACTGCTTTTT. Protein sequence: CASTGTGDEKLLF.

CDR3 DNA: TGTGCCAGCAGTCTCGGCGGCCATTATGGCTACACCTTC. It encodes CASSLGGHYGYTF. This chain uses TRBV28 with TRBJ1-2; D call uncertain. Per germline, CDR1 MDHEN and CDR2 SYDVKM. V gave up 5 bases and J gave up 5 bases, with 12 bases separating them. CDR3 size: 13 residues.

The rearrangement uses TRBV27 and TRBJ2-7; 7 bases fit TRBD2. CDR1 is MNHEY, CDR2 SMNVEV, per germline (reference sequence). V was pared by 0 bases and J by 3 bases, with 5 bases of the junction left unmatched. CDR3 length: 15 residues. The DNA for the CDR3 is TGTGCCAGCAGTTTATCGGGGAGGGGCAGCTACGAGCAGTACTTC. Encoded protein: CASSLSGRGSYEQYF.

This rearrangement joins TRBV6-5 to TRBJ2-3, with 7 positions matching TRBD2. The CDR3 covers 14 residues. Germline V gene sequence: CDR1 MNHEY, CDR2 SVGAGI. Trimming at V came to 8 bases and at J to 4 bases, leaving 9 bases not matched to a gene. CDR3 loop: CASGGAGVADTQYF. CDR3 in DNA: TGTGCCAGCGGCGGGGCGGGAGTCGCAGATACGCAGTATTTT.

This sequence joins TRBV13 and TRBJ1-2; D unresolved. Trimming took off 0 bases at V and 3 bases at J, with 8 bases between the two ends. The germline V gene encodes CDR1 PRHDT and CDR2 FYEKMQ (reference sequence). This CDR3 has 14 residues. The CDR3 reads CASSLGREDYGYTF. Here the CDR3 DNA reads TGTGCCAGCAGCTTAGGTCGGGAAGACTATGGCTACACCTTC.

The rearrangement uses TRBV11-2 and TRBJ2-7, with D maybe TRBD2 (5 bases). Trimming pared 1 base from V and 1 base from J, leaving 11 bases between. In germline, CDR1 is SGHAT, CDR2 FQNNGV. This CDR3 comprises 15 residues. CDR3 sequence reads: CASSLVGSGSYEQYF. The CDR3 DNA follows: TGTGCCAGCAGCTTAGTGGGCAGCGGTTCCTACGAGCAGTACTTC. Full variable domain (remainder filled in from reference TRBV11-2 and TRBJ2-7): EAGVAQSPRYKIIEKRQSVAFWCNPISGHATLYWYQQILGQGPKLLIQFQNNGVVDDSQLPKDRFSAERLKGVDSTLKIQPAKLEDSAVYLCASSLVGSGSYEQYFGPGTRLTVT.

V and J are TRBV19 and TRBJ2-7; TRBD2 aligns across 9 bases. V gave up 3 bases and J gave up 5 bases; unmatched junction bases: 8. The CDR3 contains 15 residues. CDR1 is LNHDA, CDR2 SQIVND, per germline (reference sequence). CDR3 DNA sequence: TGTGCCAGTAGTATGGCGGGAGGGCCTCAGGACGAGCAGTACTTC. It encodes CASSMAGGPQDEQYF.

The V call is TRBV4-2, the J call TRBJ2-7, with 7 bases identical to TRBD1. V trimming: 0 bases; J trimming: 5 bases; junction bases outside the gene matches: 10. This CDR3 contains 16 residues. Germline loops: CDR1 LGHNA, CDR2 YNFKEQ. The CDR3 DNA is TGTGCCAGCAGCCAAGACGGCCCAGGGGGATTCGACGAGCAGTACTTC. Translating gives CASSQDGPGGFDEQYF.

The rearrangement joins TRBV27 to TRBJ2-1, with 7 bases aligning to TRBD2. This CDR3 is 14 amino acids long. CDR1 is MNHEY and CDR2 is SMNVEV in the germline V gene (reference sequence). V dropped 5 bases and J dropped 4; count of bases not matched to a gene: 5. Here the CDR3 reads CASSLSGAYNEQFF. CDR3 nucleotides: TGTGCCAGCAGTCTCAGCGGGGCTTACAATGAGCAGTTCTTC.

The chain couples TRBV7-9 to TRBJ2-1, with TRBD2 as a possible D gene (6 bases). V shed 2 bases and J shed 8 bases, with 19 bases lying between them. The CDR3 consists of 16 residues. Germline V lookup: CDR1 SEHNR, CDR2 FQNEAQ (reference sequence). CDR3 protein: CASSLFLFGSFDEQFF. CDR3 nucleotides: TGTGCCAGCAGCTTATTTCTCTTCGGGAGTTTCGATGAGCAGTTCTTC.

This chain links TRBV28 with TRBJ2-6, with D possibly being TRBD1 (5 bases). The CDR3 runs 15 residues. Germline V gene sequence: CDR1 MDHEN, CDR2 SYDVKM. Trimming removed 5 bases at V and 2 bases at J, with 10 bases between. CDR3 in DNA: TGTGCCAGCAGTACCCACAGGACTGGGGCCAACGTCCTGACTTTC. Amino acids: CASSTHRTGANVLTF. Full variable domain (missing parts from reference TRBV28 and TRBJ2-6): DVKVTQSSRYLVKRTGEKVFLECVQDMDHENMFWYRQDPGLGLRLIYFSYDVKMKEKGDIPEGYSVSREKKERFSLILESASTNQTSMYLCASSTHRTGANVLTFGAGSRLTVL.

The gene calls are TRBV6-5 and TRBJ2-2, with 13 bases fitting TRBD2. Germline trimming cut 5 bases from V and 6 bases from J; bases unmatched to any gene: 3. The CDR3 length is 15 residues. Germline loops: CDR1 MNHEY, CDR2 SVGAGI. This CDR3 is CASSRTSGRAGELFF. The CDR3 coding sequence is TGTGCCAGCAGTAGAACTAGCGGGAGGGCCGGGGAGCTGTTTTTT.

Only one count was recorded for this clone. The rearrangement links TRBV27 to TRBJ2-7; 9 positions match TRBD1. This CDR3 contains 13 residues. The J segment lost 6 bases and the V segment lost 6 bases, leaving 6 bases of the junction unmatched. CDR1 is MNHEY, CDR2 SMNVEV, per germline (reference sequence). CDR3 amino acids: CASRRQGDSEQYF. The CDR3 DNA sequence: TGTGCCAGCAGGAGACAGGGGGATAGCGAGCAGTACTTC.

The chain is built from TRBV6-2 or TRBV6-3 and TRBJ2-7; perhaps TRBD2 as D (5 bases). This CDR3 comprises 13 residues. Trimming removed 5 bases at V and 5 bases at J, with 13 bases between. Looked up from germline, CDR1 is MNHEY and CDR2 is SVGEGT. CDR3 DNA sequence: TGTGCCAGCAGTCCGTATGGAGGAAACGAGCAGTACTTC. Encoded protein: CASSPYGGNEQYF.

The V gene is TRBV9, the J gene TRBJ1-1; D is possibly TRBD1 (6 bases). The V gene's germline CDR1 is SGDLS and CDR2 YYNGEE. The V gene lost 3 bases and the J gene lost 0 bases, with 12 bases spanning the gap. The CDR3 extends over 15 amino acids. CDR3 sequence reads: CASSARGAVNTEAFF. The DNA of the CDR3 is TGTGCCAGCAGCGCGCGGGGGGCCGTGAACACTGAAGCTTTCTTT.